The 17 T cell receptor beta chains in this list originate from one sample, sequenced in a study of OX40 agonist ivuxolimab in advanced cancers. The assay was immunoSEQ multiplex PCR, and TCRdb's table has in-frame clones only and misses some. Counted here are 85,000 to 100,000 clones, approximately 85% occurring once; the ten biggest clones make up around 0.2%. The sequenced sample was CD4+ or CD8+ T cells sorted from blood, obtained in a trial of the OX40 agonist ivuxolimab. Every receptor here comes from an adult with an advanced solid tumor such as melanoma, head and neck, liver or kidney cancer.

The chain recombines TRBV5-1 with TRBJ1-6, with D maybe TRBD1 (6 bases). Germline lookup yields CDR1 SGHRS and CDR2 YFSETQ. The V gene lost 3 bases and the J gene lost 8 bases, with 15 bases spanning the gap. This CDR3 comprises 15 residues. The CDR3 region is CASSSTLQGYSPLHF. The DNA for the CDR3 is TGCGCCAGCAGCTCAACTCTCCAGGGGTATTCACCCCTCCACTTT.

Concerning this clone: At the DNA level, this CDR3 is encoded by other sequences in the same sample as well. The gene calls are TRBV27 and TRBJ2-4, with 7 bases fitting TRBD1. V lost 6 bases to trimming and J lost 0 bases; unmatched junction nucleotides: 8. The CDR3 contains 16 residues. CDR1 is MNHEY and CDR2 is SMNVEV in the germline V gene (reference sequence). The chain's CDR3 is CASSRRQGIAKNIQYF. In DNA form, the CDR3 reads TGTGCCAGCAGCCGTAGACAGGGTATAGCCAAAAACATTCAGTACTTC.

The CDR3 DNA reads as TGTGCCAGCAGCTTGCGACAGGTGTCCTACGAGCAGTACTTC. Protein: CASSLRQVSYEQYF. This chain connects TRBV5-5 to TRBJ2-7, with D possibly being TRBD1 (6 bases). V lost 1 base to trimming and J lost 1 base, with 9 bases between them. CDR1 is SGHKS, CDR2 YYEKEE, per germline (reference sequence). The CDR3 length is 14 residues. Full variable domain (remainder filled in from reference TRBV5-5 and TRBJ2-7): DAGVTQSPTHLIKTRGQQVTLRCSPISGHKSVSWYQQVLGQGPQFIFQYYEKEERGRGNFPDRFSARQFPNYSSELNVNALLLGDSALYLCASSLRQVSYEQYFGPGTRLTVT.

This chain links TRBV15 with TRBJ2-4; TRBD1 matches 9 bases. Germline CDR1 is LNHNV and CDR2 is YYDKDF (reference sequence). With 6 bases clipped from V and 6 bases from J, the junction kept 6 bases outside the gene matches. The CDR3 is 14 amino acids. DNA for the CDR3: TGTGCCACCAGTACCAGACAGGGGGGAAACATTCAGTACTTC. Translating it yields CATSTRQGGNIQYF.

Written as DNA, the CDR3 is TGCGCCAGCAGCTCCATCGGGGACTACTACACAGATACGCAGTATTTT. This translates into CASSSIGDYYTDTQYF. The genes are TRBV5-1 and TRBJ2-3; 7 nucleotides line up with TRBD2. Trimming cost V 3 bases and J 2 bases; bases outside gene matches: 9. The germline V gene encodes CDR1 SGHRS and CDR2 YFSETQ. The CDR3 spans 16 residues.

The V and J genes are TRBV11-2 and TRBJ1-4, with a possible D match to TRBD1 (6 bases). Looked up from germline, CDR1 is SGHAT and CDR2 is FQNNGV. V lost 5 bases to trimming and J lost 8 bases, with 21 bases between them. The CDR3 is 16 residues long. CDR3 in DNA: TGTGCCAGCAGCCCCCAGGGGAGGGGCGAACGAGAAAAACTGTTTTTT. Translating it yields CASSPQGRGEREKLFF.

V and J are TRBV5-1 and TRBJ1-5; D ambiguous. Germline V lookup: CDR1 SGHRS, CDR2 YFSETQ. V lost 5 bases and J lost 3, with 15 bases in between. This CDR3 comprises 15 residues. The CDR3 is CASRSDISYNQPQHF. The CDR3 nucleotides are TGCGCCAGCAGAAGCGACATCTCTTACAATCAGCCCCAGCATTTT.

The chain links TRBV7-3 to TRBJ2-1; no reliable D call. V lost 5 bases to trimming and J lost 5 bases, with 10 bases between them. CDR1 is SGHTA and CDR2 is FQGTGA in the germline V gene. The CDR3 is 13 amino acids. CDR3 sequence (DNA): TGTGCCAGCAGCCCACCCGGTAACAATGAGCAGTTCTTC. Residues: CASSPPGNNEQFF.

The chain links TRBV11-2 to TRBJ2-7; no firm D call. The length of the CDR3 is 15 residues. V lost 2 bases, J lost 0 bases, and 11 bases lay in between. Germline assignment: CDR1 SGHAT and CDR2 FQNNGV. CDR3 region: CASSLTDKSSYEQYF. DNA for the CDR3: TGTGCCAGCAGCTTAACAGACAAGAGCTCCTACGAGCAGTACTTC.

The gene calls are TRBV7-2 and TRBJ1-1; no definite D call. The CDR3 loop spans 13 amino acids. V was shortened by 1 base and J by 5 bases, with 8 bases between the two germline ends. Germline V gives CDR1 SGHTA, CDR2 FQGNSA. CDR3 sequence: CASSLVWKTEAFF. DNA for the CDR3: TGTGCCAGCAGCTTAGTCTGGAAGACTGAAGCTTTCTTT.

The genes are TRBV29-1 and TRBJ2-5, with D maybe TRBD2 (6 bases). Germline V lookup: CDR1 SQVTM, CDR2 ANQGSEA. The CDR3 is made up of 15 amino acids. V was trimmed by 1 base and J by 5 bases, leaving 17 bases between them. The CDR3 DNA reads as TGCAGCGTTGAAGGGCAGGGAGGAATGGCGGAGACCCAGTACTTC. Its protein product is CSVEGQGGMAETQYF.

This chain uses TRBV27 with TRBJ2-5; 7 bases are a match to TRBD1. CDR1 is MNHEY and CDR2 is SMNVEV in the germline V gene (reference sequence). This CDR3 is built from 15 residues. Trimming took 5 bases from V and 5 from J; bases not matched to a gene: 11. CDR3 coding DNA: TGTGCCAGCAGTCCAGGGACAGCCAAGACGGAGACCCAGTACTTC. Its translation: CASSPGTAKTETQYF.

This CDR3 is CASLGGTDTQYF. The CDR3 DNA is TGTGCTAGCCTAGGGGGCACAGATACGCAGTATTTT. The chain links TRBV12-5 to TRBJ2-3; maybe TRBD1 (5 bases). This CDR3 contains 12 residues. CDR1 and CDR2 (germline): LGHNT, FRNRAP. The ends were cut back, 9 bases at V and 1 base at J, with 8 bases in the middle.

A few counts support this clone. The CDR3 reads CASSPSLAGGTNEQFF. The DNA of the CDR3 is TGCGCCAGCAGCCCCTCTCTAGCGGGGGGAACCAATGAGCAGTTCTTC. This chain links TRBV5-1 with TRBJ2-1; TRBD2 agrees at 11 bases. CDR1 is SGHRS and CDR2 is YFSETQ in the germline V gene. The CDR3 runs to 16 residues. V was clipped by 4 bases and J by 6 bases; unmatched bases: 9. The full variable domain, its missing parts supplied by reference TRBV5-1 and TRBJ2-1, is KAGVTQTPRYLIKTRGQQVTLSCSPISGHRSVSWYQQTPGQGLQFLFEYFSETQRNKGNFPGRFSGRQFSNSRSEMNVSTLELGDSALYLCASSPSLAGGTNEQFFGPGTRLTVL.

This clone showed up just a few times. The rearrangement links TRBV20-1 to TRBJ2-7; D assignment may be TRBD1 or TRBD2 (6 bases each). This CDR3 region has 10 residues. Trimming stripped 5 bases from V and 6 bases from J, with 8 bases between. The germline gives CDR1 DFQATT, CDR2 SNEGSKA (reference sequence). For the CDR3, the DNA is TGCAGTGCTGGGGGGCCCGAGCAGTACTTC. Translating it yields CSAGGPEQYF.

V usage is TRBV15 and J usage is TRBJ2-1; 12 nucleotides line up with TRBD2. The ends lost 5 bases at V and 0 bases at J; junction bases unmatched: 8. This CDR3 spans 18 amino acids. Per the germline V gene, CDR1 is LNHNV and CDR2 is YYDKDF (reference sequence). Here the CDR3 DNA reads TGTGCCACCAGCCCGACTAGCGGGAGCTATTTCTCCTACAATGAGCAGTTCTTC. Amino acids: CATSPTSGSYFSYNEQFF.

This chain links TRBV18 with TRBJ1-1, with D maybe TRBD1 (5 bases). The germline V gene encodes CDR1 KGHSH and CDR2 LQKENI. The CDR3 spans 14 residues. Trimming took off 0 bases at V and 5 bases at J, with 10 bases between the two ends. In DNA form, the CDR3 reads TGTGCCAGCTCACCACCGGGGGGATCGACTGAAGCTTTCTTT. Translated, it gives CASSPPGGSTEAFF.